This T cell receptor beta chain was identified during a study of blood T cell repertoires in COVID-19. Looking at the study overall: The origin of the acute and convalescent COVID-19 samples was the United States, Italy and Spain. In each case, the material was cDNA or gDNA derived from T cells, B-cell-depleted T cells, or PBMCs.

As originally analysed: Counts of nucleated cells, estimated from reference gene primer amplification, were obtained. The repertoire was sequenced with immunoSEQ multiplex PCR; TCRdb's copy has only in-frame clones and lacks some. The V and J calls and clone size were taken over from that table, and D and trimming were inferred from the DNA. The data show about 97,000 clones, about nine tenths seen once. The CDR3 consists of 18 residues. The germline CDR1 and CDR2 sequences are MNHEY and SVGEGT. V gave up 0 bases and J gave up 5 bases; unmatched junction bases: 10. Source material: peripheral blood. The source is a woman between 45 and 60 years old with COVID-19, enrolled during active disease. The chain carries TRBV6-2 or TRBV6-3 and TRBJ2-1, with 10 bases matching TRBD2. CDR3 sequence (DNA): TGTGCCAGCAGTTACTCTAATCAGATGGGACTAGCGAACAATGAGCAGTTCTTC. As protein: CASSYSNQMGLANNEQFF.